These T cell receptor beta chains were read from a single sample in a study of radiation and T cells in renal cell carcinoma. The method was immunoSEQ multiplex PCR; TCRdb's version includes in-frame clones alone and lacks a portion of them. The sample includes some 50,000 clones, about 80% of them seen just once. The source material was blood, sampled from a patient whose treatment included radiotherapy and nephrectomy. Receptors originate from a woman between 70 and 85 years old with renal cell carcinoma. Each CDR3 is given without its conserved first and last residue. Clone size appears in some rows only: once, few, many, or a class for an expanded clone.

once | TRBV2 | ASSGLNQETQY
NA | TRBV10-1 | ASSEDGPGRETQY
NA | TRBV7-2 | ASSLVGTGGSPLH
NA | TRBV5-1 | ASSLVPSTNTAGELF
few | TRBV7-2 | ASSLGQNQPQH
NA | TRBV5-5 | ASSLEGNYGYT
NA | TRBV9 | ASSVGLAGGTGTQY
NA | TRBV6-5 | ASRDRRYSNQPQH
NA | TRBV10-3 | AISGPPGESTDTQY
NA | TRBV6-6 | ASSIQGAETQY